These T cell receptor beta chains were read from a single sample in a study of blood T cell repertoires in COVID-19. This table comes from immunoSEQ multiplex PCR, and its TCRdb copy is limited to in-frame clones, with some not included. Of about 260,000 clones listed, roughly 86% are singletons. Source material: PBMCs or T cells enriched from blood (not recorded which). The receptors shown here come from a woman in her forties or fifties who had recovered from COVID-19. The CDR3 runs from the conserved cysteine through the conserved F or W.

>TRBV5-4
CASSLGSPRETDTQYF
>TRBV15
CATSAGLADQETQYF
>TRBV29-1
CSGFTGGGTEAFF
>TRBV24-1
CATSDSGEQFF
>TRBV28
CASSRQGAFFLNTEAFF
>TRBV6-2/TRBV6-3
CASSYAGATYEQYF
>TRBV20-1
CSASPGSLVQETQYF
>TRBV28
CASSLLGENTEAFF
>TRBV7-2
CASSLVRAGGSYGYTF
>TRBV6-6
CASSPGTSGRDEQYF
>TRBV7-9
CATVQSSYNSPLHF
>TRBV5-1
CASSLTDGELFF
>TRBV30
CALRSGRAPGEQYF
>TRBV20-1
CSATRDISAFF
>TRBV7-9
CASSPGQGLGSPLHF
>TRBV6-2/TRBV6-3
CASSYQTSGPWDEQFF
>TRBV19
CASSIDLDRVSYNEQFF
>TRBV29-1
CSVRQGGNTEAFF
>TRBV4-2
CASSQGAGVGVTDTQYF
>TRBV18
CASSQTTGGNEQYF
>TRBV2
CARGGKRALNRDEQFF
>TRBV6-2/TRBV6-3
CASSSTTQPQHF
>TRBV4-2
CASSQVPGGEGEKLFF
>TRBV9
CASSVSSGTSYEQYF
>TRBV12-3/TRBV12-4
CASSYENQPQHF
>TRBV2
CASSGSAGARTGELFF
>TRBV4-3
CASSQDRGTGKFGKLFF
>TRBV28
CASRKGADSQPQHF
>TRBV7-9
CASAAGNTEAFF
>TRBV4-2
CASSQVRLADTDTQYF
>TRBV6-5
CAASFQNTIYF
>TRBV6-5
CASKRTGGNYGYTF
>TRBV5-1
CASSLNRAVHGYTF
>TRBV19
CASSTSRTSGGFTDTQYF
>TRBV10-2
CASRDSNSGVTSYEQYF
>TRBV3-1/TRBV3-2
CASSQVDRGKKKLFF
>TRBV6-5
CASSYWLAGNNEQFF
>TRBV6-5
CASSYSVSRGTEAFF